Shown below are 7 T cell receptor beta chains from a single sample sequenced in a study of breast tumors, draining lymph nodes, adjacent tissues. MiXCR, run by TCRdb on the multiplex PCR reads, gives a single entry per CDR3 protein. Counted here are about 150,000 distinct CDR3 sequences, over 25% occurring once; the ten biggest clones make up roughly 2.2%. Axillary draining lymph nodes of breast cancer patients supplied the node samples. Sequencing was done on a sample of axillary lymph node tissue. These receptors all stem from a female donor with breast cancer. Some clones in this sample may be carry-over from other donors' samples.

This clonotype was seen repeatedly, ten times or more. The chain links TRBV11-2 to TRBJ2-3; D is ambiguous. The CDR3 runs 13 residues. Per germline, CDR1 SGHAT and CDR2 FQNNGV. V lost 3 bases to trimming and J lost 3 bases, with 7 bases between them. CDR3 DNA: TGTGCCAGCAGCTTCGGCTCTACAGATACGCAGTATTTT. Protein product: CASSFGSTDTQYF. Drawing the rest from reference TRBV11-2 and TRBJ2-3, the complete variable domain is EAGVAQSPRYKIIEKRQSVAFWCNPISGHATLYWYQQILGQGPKLLIQFQNNGVVDDSQLPKDRFSAERLKGVDSTLKIQPAKLEDSAVYLCASSFGSTDTQYFGPGTRLTVL.

This clonotype was recorded at least ten times. The V gene is TRBV12-3 or TRBV12-4, the J gene TRBJ1-2, with D maybe TRBD1 (6 bases). There are 14 residues in the CDR3. Trimming cost V 5 bases and J 7 bases, with 17 bases left between them. CDR3 region: CASSRDMVDGGYTF. The CDR3 bases are TGTGCCAGCAGTAGGGACATGGTGGATGGTGGCTACACCTTC.

This clonotype showed up many times. In nucleotides, the CDR3 is TGTGCCAGCAGTGAACAGGGATCTGGAAACACCATATATTTT. Protein product: CASSEQGSGNTIYF. The chain couples TRBV2 to TRBJ1-3, with D possibly matching TRBD1 (5 bases). CDR3 length equals 14 residues. CDR1 is SNHLY and CDR2 is FYNNEI in the germline V gene. Trimming shortened V by 2 bases and J by 1 base, and 6 bases separated the two germline ends.

This clonotype occurred many times. As DNA, the CDR3 is TGTGCCAGCAGTTCTCGCCGGACGAACACCGGGGAGCTGTTTTTT. Translation gives CASSSRRTNTGELFF. This sequence joins TRBV7-6 and TRBJ2-2; the D is unclear. V lost 6 bases and J 0 bases, leaving 11 bases between the germline ends. Germline CDR1 reads SGHVS; CDR2 reads FNYEAQ. This CDR3 is built from 15 residues.

This clonotype was detected ten times or more. The rearrangement joins TRBV5-1 to TRBJ2-3; D not resolved. V dropped 7 bases and J dropped 0 bases, with 9 bases sitting between them. Germline lookup yields CDR1 SGHRS and CDR2 YFSETQ. The CDR3 runs to 13 residues. In nucleotides, the CDR3 is TGCGCCAGCGGGTTTACTAGCACAGATACGCAGTATTTT. This translates into CASGFTSTDTQYF.

This clonotype was seen many times. This chain joins TRBV7-2 and TRBJ1-5; 11 bases are a match to TRBD1. The CDR3 covers 17 residues. Germline V gene data show CDR1 as SGHTA and CDR2 as FQGNSA. J lost 0 bases, V lost 4 bases, and 5 bases had no gene match. The DNA of the CDR3 is TGTGCCAGCAGCTCGGGACAGGGGGTTTATAGCAATCAGCCCCAGCATTTT. Amino acid sequence: CASSSGQGVYSNQPQHF.

About this clonotype itself: At one of its ends the junction is not consistent with the germline gene, which may arise from a read error. The chain recombines TRBV20-1 with TRBJ2-3, with D possibly matching TRBD1 (6 bases). The CDR3 runs 14 residues. In germline, CDR1 is DFQATT, CDR2 SNEGSKA (reference sequence). The CDR3 protein is CSARLARGTDTQYF. CDR3 in DNA: TGCAGTGCTAGACTGGCCAGGGGCACCGATACGCAGTATTTT.